The clone carrying this T cell receptor beta chain was detected once. The data were taken from a study of blood T cell repertoires in COVID-19. Turning to the study itself: From T cells, B-cell-depleted T cells, or PBMCs came the material, which was cDNA or gDNA.

The assay was immunoSEQ multiplex PCR, and TCRdb's table has in-frame clones only and misses some. Of 300,000 to 400,000 clones listed, around 89% are singletons. This receptor was identified in a woman aged 30 to 39 with COVID-19, enrolled during active disease. The specimen sequenced was peripheral blood.

The CDR3 DNA reads TGTGCCAGCAGGGCACAGGGCACTGAAGCTTTCTTT. It codes for CASRAQGTEAFF. The V call is TRBV6-5, the J call TRBJ1-1; a possible D gene is TRBD1 (6 bases). This CDR3 is 12 amino acids long. Germline CDR1 is MNHEY and CDR2 is SVGAGI. Trimming pared 6 bases from V and 4 bases from J, leaving 9 bases between.